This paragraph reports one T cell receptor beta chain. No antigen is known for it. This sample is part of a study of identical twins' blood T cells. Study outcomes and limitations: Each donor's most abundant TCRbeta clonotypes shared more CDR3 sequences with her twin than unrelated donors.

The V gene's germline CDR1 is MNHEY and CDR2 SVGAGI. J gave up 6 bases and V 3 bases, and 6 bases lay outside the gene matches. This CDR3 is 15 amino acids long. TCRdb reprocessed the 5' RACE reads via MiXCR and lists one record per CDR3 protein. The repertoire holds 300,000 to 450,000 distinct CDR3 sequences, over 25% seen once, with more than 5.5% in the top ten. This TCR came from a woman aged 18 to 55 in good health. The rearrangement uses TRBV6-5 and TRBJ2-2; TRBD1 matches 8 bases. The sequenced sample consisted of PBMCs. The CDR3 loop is CASSYAAGGSGELFF. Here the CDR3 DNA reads TGTGCCAGCAGTTATGCGGCAGGGGGCTCCGGGGAGCTGTTTTTT.